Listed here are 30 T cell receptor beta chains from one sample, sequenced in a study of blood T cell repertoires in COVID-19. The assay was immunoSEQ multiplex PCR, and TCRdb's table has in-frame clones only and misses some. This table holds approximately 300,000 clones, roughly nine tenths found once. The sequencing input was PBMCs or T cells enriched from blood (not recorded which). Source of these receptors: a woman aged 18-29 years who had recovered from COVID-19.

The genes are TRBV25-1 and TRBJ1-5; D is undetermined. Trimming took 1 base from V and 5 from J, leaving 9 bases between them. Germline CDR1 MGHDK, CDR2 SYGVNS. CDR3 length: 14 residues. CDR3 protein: CASSEFSLDQPQHF. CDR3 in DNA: TGTGCCAGCAGTGAATTCTCTCTCGATCAGCCCCAGCATTTT.

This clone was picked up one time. The chain's CDR3 is CSVEGTQQSTDTQYF. For the CDR3, the DNA is TGCAGCGTTGAAGGGACTCAGCAGTCCACAGATACGCAGTATTTT. The chain has TRBV29-1 and TRBJ2-3; D perhaps matches TRBD2 (5 bases). V was trimmed by 1 base and J by 2 bases, leaving 13 bases between them. The length of the CDR3 is 15 residues. Germline values: CDR1 SQVTM, CDR2 ANQGSEA.

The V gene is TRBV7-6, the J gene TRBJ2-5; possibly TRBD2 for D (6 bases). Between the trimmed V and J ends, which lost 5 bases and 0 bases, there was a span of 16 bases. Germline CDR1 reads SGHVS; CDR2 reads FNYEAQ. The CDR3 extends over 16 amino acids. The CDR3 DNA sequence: TGTGCCAGCAGCACCACCGGAGGGAACCACCAAGAGACCCAGTACTTC. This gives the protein CASSTTGGNHQETQYF.

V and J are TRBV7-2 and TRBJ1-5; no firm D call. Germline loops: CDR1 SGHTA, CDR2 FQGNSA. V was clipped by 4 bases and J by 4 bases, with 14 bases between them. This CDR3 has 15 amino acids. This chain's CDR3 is CASSSRPGDNQPQHF. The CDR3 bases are TGTGCCAGCAGCTCAAGACCCGGGGATAATCAGCCCCAGCATTTT.

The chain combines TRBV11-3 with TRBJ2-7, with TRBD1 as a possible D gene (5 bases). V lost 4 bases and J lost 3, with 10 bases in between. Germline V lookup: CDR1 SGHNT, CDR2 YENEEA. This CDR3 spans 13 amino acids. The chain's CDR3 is CASSSRRGYEQYF. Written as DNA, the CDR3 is TGTGCCAGCAGCTCGAGAAGGGGCTACGAGCAGTACTTC.

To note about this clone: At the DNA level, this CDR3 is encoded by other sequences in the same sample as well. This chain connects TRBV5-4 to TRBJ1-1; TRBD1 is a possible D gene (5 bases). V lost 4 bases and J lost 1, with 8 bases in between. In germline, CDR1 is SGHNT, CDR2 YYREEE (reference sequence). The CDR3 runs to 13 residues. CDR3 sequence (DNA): TGTGCCAGCAGCCCTCAGGGGAACACTGAAGCTTTCTTT. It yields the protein CASSPQGNTEAFF.

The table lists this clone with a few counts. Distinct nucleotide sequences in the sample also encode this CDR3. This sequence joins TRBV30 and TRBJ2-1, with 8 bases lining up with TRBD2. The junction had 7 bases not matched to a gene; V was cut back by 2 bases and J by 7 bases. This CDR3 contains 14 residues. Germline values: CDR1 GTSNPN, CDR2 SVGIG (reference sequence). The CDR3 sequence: CAWSSGGGLNEQFF. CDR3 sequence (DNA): TGTGCCTGGAGTTCGGGGGGGGGCCTGAATGAGCAGTTCTTC.

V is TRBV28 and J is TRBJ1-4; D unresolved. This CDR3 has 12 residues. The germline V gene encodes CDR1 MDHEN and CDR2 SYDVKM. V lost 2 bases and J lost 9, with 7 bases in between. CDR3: CASSLGGKKLFF. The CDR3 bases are TGTGCCAGCAGTTTAGGAGGAAAAAAACTGTTTTTT.

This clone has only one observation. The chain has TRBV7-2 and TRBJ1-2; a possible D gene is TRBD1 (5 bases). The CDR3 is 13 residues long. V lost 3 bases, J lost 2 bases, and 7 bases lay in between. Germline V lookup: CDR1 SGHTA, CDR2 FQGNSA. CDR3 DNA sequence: TGTGCCAGCAGCTTGGAGGGGAACTATGGCTACACCTTC. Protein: CASSLEGNYGYTF.

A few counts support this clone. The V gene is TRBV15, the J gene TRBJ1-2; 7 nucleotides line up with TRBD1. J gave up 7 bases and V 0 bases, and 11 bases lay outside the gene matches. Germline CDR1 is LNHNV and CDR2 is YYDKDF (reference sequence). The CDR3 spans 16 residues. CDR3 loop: CATSRDYRGLMAGYTF. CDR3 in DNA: TGTGCCACCAGCAGAGATTATAGGGGGCTGATGGCTGGCTACACCTTC.

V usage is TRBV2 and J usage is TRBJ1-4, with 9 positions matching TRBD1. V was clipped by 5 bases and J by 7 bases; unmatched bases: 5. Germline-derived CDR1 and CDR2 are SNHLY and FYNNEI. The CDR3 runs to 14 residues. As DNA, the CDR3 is TGTGCCAGCAGTCGGACAGGGGTTGGTGAAAAACTGTTTTTT. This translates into CASSRTGVGEKLFF.

DNA of the CDR3: TGCGCCAGCAGCTTGGGGCTAGATTTGACAGATACGCAGTATTTT. Its translation: CASSLGLDLTDTQYF. The chain combines TRBV5-1 with TRBJ2-3; D call uncertain. Per germline, CDR1 SGHRS and CDR2 YFSETQ. This CDR3 has 15 residues. The germline V and J ends were trimmed by 0 bases and 3 bases, with 11 bases remaining between them. The variable domain in full, completed from reference TRBV5-1 and TRBJ2-3, reads KAGVTQTPRYLIKTRGQQVTLSCSPISGHRSVSWYQQTPGQGLQFLFEYFSETQRNKGNFPGRFSGRQFSNSRSEMNVSTLELGDSALYLCASSLGLDLTDTQYFGPGTRLTVL.

The CDR3 loop reads CASSSNRARGAFF. The CDR3 DNA reads TGTGCCAGCAGTTCAAACAGGGCAAGGGGGGCTTTCTTT. V usage is TRBV28 and J usage is TRBJ1-1, with D possibly matching TRBD1 (6 bases). This CDR3 region has 13 residues. Trimming removed 4 bases from V and 11 bases from J, with 17 bases in between. From germline, CDR1 is MDHEN and CDR2 SYDVKM.

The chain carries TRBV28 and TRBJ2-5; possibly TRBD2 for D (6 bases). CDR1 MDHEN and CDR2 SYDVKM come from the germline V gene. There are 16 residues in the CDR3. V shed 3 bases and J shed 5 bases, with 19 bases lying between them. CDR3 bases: TGTGCCAGCAGTTTTTTAGCGGAGCAGTGGGAGGAGACCCAGTACTTC. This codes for CASSFLAEQWEETQYF.

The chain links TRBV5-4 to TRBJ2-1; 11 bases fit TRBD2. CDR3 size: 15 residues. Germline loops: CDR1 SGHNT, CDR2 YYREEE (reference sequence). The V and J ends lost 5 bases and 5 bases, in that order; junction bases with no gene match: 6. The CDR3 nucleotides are TGTGCCAGCAGAGTTATGACTAGCGGGGACAATGAGCAGTTCTTC. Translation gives CASRVMTSGDNEQFF.

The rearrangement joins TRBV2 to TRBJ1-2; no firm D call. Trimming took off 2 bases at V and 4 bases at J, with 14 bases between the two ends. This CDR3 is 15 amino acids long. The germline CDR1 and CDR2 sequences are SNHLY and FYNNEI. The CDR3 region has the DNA TGTGCCAGCAGTGAAATTACAATGGCCGTCTATGGCTACACCTTC. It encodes CASSEITMAVYGYTF.

The CDR3 DNA reads TGTGCCAGCAGCTTACCTGTCGCGGATGGCTACACCTTC. Translating it yields CASSLPVADGYTF. The chain employs TRBV11-3 and TRBJ1-2; D is ambiguous. V gave up 2 bases and J gave up 6 bases, with 10 bases separating them. CDR1 SGHNT and CDR2 YENEEA come from the germline V gene. The CDR3 runs to 13 residues.

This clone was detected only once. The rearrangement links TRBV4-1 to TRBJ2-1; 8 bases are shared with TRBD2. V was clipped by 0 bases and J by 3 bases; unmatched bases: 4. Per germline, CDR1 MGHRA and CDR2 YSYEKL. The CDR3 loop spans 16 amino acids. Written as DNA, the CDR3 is TGCGCCAGCAGCCAAGAAGGCCTAGCGGGCTACAATGAGCAGTTCTTC. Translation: CASSQEGLAGYNEQFF.

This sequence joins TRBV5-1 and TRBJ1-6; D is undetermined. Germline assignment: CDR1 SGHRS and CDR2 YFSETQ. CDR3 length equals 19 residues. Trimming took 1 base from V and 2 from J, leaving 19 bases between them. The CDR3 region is CASSLSAGRIPAYNSPLHF. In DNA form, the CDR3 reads TGCGCCAGCAGCTTGTCGGCAGGCCGTATTCCCGCCTATAATTCACCCCTCCACTTT.

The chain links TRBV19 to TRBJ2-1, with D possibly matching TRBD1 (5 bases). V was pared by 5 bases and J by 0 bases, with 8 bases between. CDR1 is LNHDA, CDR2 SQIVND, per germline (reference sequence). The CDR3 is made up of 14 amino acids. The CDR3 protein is CASSPTDSYNEQFF. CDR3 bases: TGTGCCAGTAGTCCGACAGACTCCTACAATGAGCAGTTCTTC. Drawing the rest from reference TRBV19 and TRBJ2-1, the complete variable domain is DGGITQSPKYLFRKEGQNVTLSCEQNLNHDAMYWYRQDPGQGLRLIYYSQIVNDFQKGDIAEGYSVSREKKESFPLTVTSAQKNPTAFYLCASSPTDSYNEQFFGPGTRLTVL.

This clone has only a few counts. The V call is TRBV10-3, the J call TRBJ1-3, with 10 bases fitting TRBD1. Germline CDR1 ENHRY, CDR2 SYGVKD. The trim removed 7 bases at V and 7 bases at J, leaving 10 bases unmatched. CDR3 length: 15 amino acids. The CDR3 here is CAIIPDRGEWNTIYF. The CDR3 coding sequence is TGTGCCATCATTCCGGACAGGGGGGAGTGGAACACCATATATTTT.

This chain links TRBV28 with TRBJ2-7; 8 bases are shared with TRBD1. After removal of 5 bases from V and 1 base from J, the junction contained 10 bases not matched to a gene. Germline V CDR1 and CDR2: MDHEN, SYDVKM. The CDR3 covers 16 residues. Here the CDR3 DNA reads TGTGCCAGCAGTCATGGGGGACAGGTTCTGTCCTACGAGCAGTACTTC. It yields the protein CASSHGGQVLSYEQYF.

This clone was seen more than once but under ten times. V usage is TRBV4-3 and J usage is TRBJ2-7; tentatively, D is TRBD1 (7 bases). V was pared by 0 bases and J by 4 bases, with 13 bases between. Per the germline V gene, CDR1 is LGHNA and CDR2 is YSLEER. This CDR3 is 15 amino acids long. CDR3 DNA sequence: TGCGCCAGCAGCCAAGATCGGAGGGGGCGGTACGAGCAGTACTTC. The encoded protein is CASSQDRRGRYEQYF.

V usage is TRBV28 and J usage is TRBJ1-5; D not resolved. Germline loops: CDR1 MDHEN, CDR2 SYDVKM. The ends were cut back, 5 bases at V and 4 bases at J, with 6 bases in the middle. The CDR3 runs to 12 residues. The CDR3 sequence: CASSPHNQPQHF. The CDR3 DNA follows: TGTGCCAGCAGTCCCCATAATCAGCCCCAGCATTTT.

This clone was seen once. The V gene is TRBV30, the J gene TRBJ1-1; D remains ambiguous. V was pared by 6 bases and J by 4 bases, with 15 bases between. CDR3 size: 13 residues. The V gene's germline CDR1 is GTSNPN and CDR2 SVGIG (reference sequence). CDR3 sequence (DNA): TGTGCCTGCTCGGGATTTTTGAGCACTGAAGCTTTCTTT. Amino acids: CACSGFLSTEAFF.

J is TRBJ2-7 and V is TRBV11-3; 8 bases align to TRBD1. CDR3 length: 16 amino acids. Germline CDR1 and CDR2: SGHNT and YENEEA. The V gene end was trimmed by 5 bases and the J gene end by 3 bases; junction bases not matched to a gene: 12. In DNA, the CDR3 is TGTGCCAGCAGCCCTAGAAAGGACAGGGAACGCTACGAGCAGTACTTC. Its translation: CASSPRKDRERYEQYF.

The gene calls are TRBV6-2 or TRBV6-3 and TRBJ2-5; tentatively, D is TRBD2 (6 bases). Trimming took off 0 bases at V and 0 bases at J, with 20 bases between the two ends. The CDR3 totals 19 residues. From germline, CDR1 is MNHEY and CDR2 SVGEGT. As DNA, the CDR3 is TGTGCCAGCAGTTACTCGTTGGGAGGCAGACCTCAGTACCAAGAGACCCAGTACTTC. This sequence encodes CASSYSLGGRPQYQETQYF.

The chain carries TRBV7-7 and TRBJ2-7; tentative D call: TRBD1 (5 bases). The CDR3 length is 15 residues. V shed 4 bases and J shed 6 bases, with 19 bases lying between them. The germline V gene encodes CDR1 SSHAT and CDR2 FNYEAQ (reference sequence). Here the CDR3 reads CASSSYRFFNGEQYF. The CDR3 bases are TGTGCCAGCAGCTCCTACAGGTTTTTCAATGGCGAGCAGTACTTC.

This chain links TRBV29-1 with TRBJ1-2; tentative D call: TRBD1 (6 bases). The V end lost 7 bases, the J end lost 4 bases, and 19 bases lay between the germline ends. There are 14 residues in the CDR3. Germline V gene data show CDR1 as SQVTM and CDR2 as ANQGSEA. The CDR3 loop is CSAEGGTTFYGYTF. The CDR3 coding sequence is TGCAGCGCTGAGGGGGGTACTACCTTCTATGGCTACACCTTC. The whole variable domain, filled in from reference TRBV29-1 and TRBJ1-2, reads SAVISQKPSRDICQRGTSLTIQCQVDSQVTMMFWYRQQPGQSLTLIATANQGSEATYESGFVIDKFPISRPNLTFSTLTVSNMSPEDSSIYLCSAEGGTTFYGYTFGSGTRLTVV.

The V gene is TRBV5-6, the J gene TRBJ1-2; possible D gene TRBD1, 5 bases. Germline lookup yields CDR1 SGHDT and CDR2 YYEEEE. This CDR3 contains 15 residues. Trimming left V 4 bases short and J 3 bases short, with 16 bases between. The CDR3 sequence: CASSRMTASYYGYTF. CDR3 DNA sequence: TGTGCCAGCAGCAGGATGACAGCCTCATACTATGGCTACACCTTC.